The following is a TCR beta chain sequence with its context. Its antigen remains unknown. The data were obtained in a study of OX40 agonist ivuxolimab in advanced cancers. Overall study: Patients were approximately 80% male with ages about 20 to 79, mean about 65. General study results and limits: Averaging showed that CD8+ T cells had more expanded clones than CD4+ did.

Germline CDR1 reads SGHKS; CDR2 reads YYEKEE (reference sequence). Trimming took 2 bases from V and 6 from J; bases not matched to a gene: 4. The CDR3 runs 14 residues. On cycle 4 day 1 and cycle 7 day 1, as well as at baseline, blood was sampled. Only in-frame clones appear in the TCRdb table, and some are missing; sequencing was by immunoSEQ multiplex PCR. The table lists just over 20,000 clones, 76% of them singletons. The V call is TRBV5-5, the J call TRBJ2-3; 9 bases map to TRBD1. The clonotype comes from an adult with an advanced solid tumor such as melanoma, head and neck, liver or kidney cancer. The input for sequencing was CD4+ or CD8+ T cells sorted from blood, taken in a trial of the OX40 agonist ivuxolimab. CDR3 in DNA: TGTGCCAGCAGCTTCGGGACAGGGATGGATACGCAGTATTTT. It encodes CASSFGTGMDTQYF.